This is a list of T cell receptor beta chains from one sample in a study of T cells in Graves' hyperthyroidism and ophthalmopathy. TCRdb re-derived calls from the multiplex PCR reads in MiXCR, one entry per CDR3 protein. The sample includes 350,000 to 400,000 distinct CDR3 sequences, approximately 15% seen only once; the top ten take about 11%. The sequenced material came from blood. These receptors came from an older woman with Graves' hyperthyroidism. Both conserved end residues are part of each CDR3. Fields, in order: J gene, V gene, D gene, clone size, CDR3 DNA, CDR3 protein. A D gene is named only where the DNA matches it firmly. Not every row has a clone size; where given, it reads once, few, many or a size class.

TRBJ2-7	TRBV20-1	TRBD2	many	TGCAGTGCTAGACCCTTAGGCGGGGGAAGGTACGAGCAGTACTTC	CSARPLGGGRYEQYF
TRBJ2-1	TRBV27	NA	NA	TGTGCCAGCAGTTTAAGAGTTAGCTACTCCTACAATGAGCAGTTCTTC	CASSLRVSYSYNEQFF
TRBJ2-1	TRBV2	TRBD1	many	TGTGCCAGCAGAAGGACAGGGTACAATGAGCAGTTCTTC	CASRRTGYNEQFF
TRBJ2-2	TRBV12-3/TRBV12-4	TRBD1	NA	TGTGCCAGCAGTTCAGACAGGGCCACCGGGGAGCTGTTTTTT	CASSSDRATGELFF
TRBJ2-1	TRBV20-1	NA	many	TGCAGTGCTAGAGATTCAGGGTTGGATGAGCAGTTCTTC	CSARDSGLDEQFF
TRBJ2-7	TRBV25-1	TRBD2	once	TGTGCCAGCAGTGGAAGGACTAGCGGGAGGATCTCCTACGAGCAGTACTTC	CASSGRTSGRISYEQYF
TRBJ2-7	TRBV11-1	TRBD1	few	TGTGCCAGCAGCTTAACCGGGACAGGGAACGAGCAGTACTTC	CASSLTGTGNEQYF
TRBJ2-1	TRBV18	TRBD2	NA	TGTGCCAGCTCTTTCCCGGGACTAGACTACAATGAGCAGTTCTTC	CASSFPGLDYNEQFF
TRBJ2-5	TRBV12-3/TRBV12-4	TRBD1	many	TGTGCCAGCAGAACCGGGACAGCTGGGGAGACCCAGTACTTC	CASRTGTAGETQYF
TRBJ1-1	TRBV11-2	NA	many	TGTGCCAGCAGCTCGGACCCACGTGGCCGGCCCGCTTTCTTT	CASSSDPRGRPAFF
TRBJ2-5	TRBV2	TRBD2	NA	TGTGCCAGCAAGCGGGAGGGTGAGACCCAGTACTTC	CASKREGETQYF
TRBJ2-7	TRBV12-3/TRBV12-4	NA	many	TGTGCCAGCAGTGGAATCTCTACCTACGAGCAGTACTTC	CASSGISTYEQYF
TRBJ1-4	TRBV4-1	TRBD1	NA	TGCGCCAGCAGCCAAGTGGGGACAGGGGTCTTGTTTTTT	CASSQVGTGVLFF
TRBJ2-3	TRBV29-1	NA	many	TGCAGCGTTGAAGGACAGCAAAGCACAGATACGCAGTATTTT	CSVEGQQSTDTQYF
TRBJ2-5	TRBV4-1	TRBD2	NA	TGTGCCAGCAGCCGATCTAGCGGGAGGATGGATGAGACCCAGTACTTC	CASSRSSGRMDETQYF
TRBJ2-7	TRBV20-1	NA	many	TGCAGTGCTCCCACTACGGGTACCGGAGAGCAGTACTTC	CSAPTTGTGEQYF